The rows below give T cell receptor beta chains drawn from one sample of a study of CD8+ T cells in alopecia areata. The protocol was immunoSEQ multiplex PCR, while the TCRdb copy is restricted to in-frame clones and leaves out a portion. In the table there are around 300,000 clones, around three fifths of which are singletons. The sequencing used CD4+ T cells sorted from blood, collected between weeks 51 and 54, from a patient treated with tofacitinib. These receptors originate from a human donor with alopecia areata. CDR3s include the opening cysteine and the closing phenylalanine or tryptophan. The D gene is left open where the match is weak. The size field is filled for only some rows; it gives once, few, many or a size class.

few,TRBD1,TRBV29-1,TRBJ1-2,12,TGCAGCGTTGAAACAGGGGCGGTTGGCTACACCTTC,CSVETGAVGYTF
once,-,TRBV5-6,TRBJ1-2,16,TGTGCCAGCAGCTGGTGGGTGGCCGTGTTCAGCTATGGCTACACCTTC,CASSWWVAVFSYGYTF
few,-,TRBV30,TRBJ1-2,16,TGTGCCTGGAGTGTCAACTCTGGACGGCGGGGCTATGGCTACACCTTC,CAWSVNSGRRGYGYTF
few,-,TRBV19,TRBJ1-1,13,TGTGCCAGTAGTATTAAAAGGTTCACTGAAGCTTTCTTT,CASSIKRFTEAFF
-,-,TRBV2,TRBJ2-5,13,TGTGCCAGCAGTGAAGCAGCGAAAGAGACCCAGTACTTC,CASSEAAKETQYF
-,-,TRBV9,TRBJ2-1,14,TGTGCCAGCAGCTACGGGTTGCGATACAATGAGCAGTTCTTC,CASSYGLRYNEQFF
-,-,TRBV15,TRBJ2-7,15,TGTGCCACCAGCAGGAACTCCTTCGAGGGGTACGAGCAGTACTTC,CATSRNSFEGYEQYF
-,-,TRBV5-1,TRBJ2-3,12,TGCGCCAGCCAGCAGACCCCAGATACGCAGTATTTT,CASQQTPDTQYF
-,-,TRBV4-3,TRBJ1-6,15,TGCGCCAGCAGCCAAGATTTGGCAGGGGAAGTAGTTGTCCACTTT,CASSQDLAGEVVVHF
-,-,TRBV5-1,TRBJ1-1,12,TGCGCCAGCAGTCCAATGGGGACTGAAGCTTTCTTT,CASSPMGTEAFF
-,-,TRBV30,TRBJ1-2,11,TGTGCCTGGAGTGTACGTCCCTTAGAGACCTTC,CAWSVRPLETF
few,-,TRBV6-4,TRBJ2-1,14,TGTGCCAGCAGTGATCAGGGGGGATTGAGTGAGCAGTTCTTC,CASSDQGGLSEQFF
few,-,TRBV2,TRBJ2-5,12,TGTGCCAGCAGACCAGGGTGGGAGACCCAGTACTTC,CASRPGWETQYF
-,TRBD2,TRBV4-3,TRBJ2-5,16,TGCGCCAGCAGCCCAAGGGGACTAGCGGGGCAAGAGACCCAGTACTTC,CASSPRGLAGQETQYF
-,-,TRBV5-1,TRBJ1-6,14,TGCGCCAGCAGCCGGGATACCGATAATTCACCCCTCCACTTT,CASSRDTDNSPLHF
once,TRBD2,TRBV9,TRBJ2-5,19,TGTGCCAGCAGCCCCCACCCGGCGCTAGCGGGGGGGCACCAAGAGACCCAGTACTTC,CASSPHPALAGGHQETQYF